This T cell receptor (beta chain) was identified in a study of blood T cell repertoires in COVID-19. Study-level background: In each case, the material was cDNA or gDNA derived from T cells, B-cell-depleted T cells, or PBMCs.

Per the authors' pipeline: Counts of nucleated cells, estimated from reference gene primer amplification, were obtained. Clones were read by immunoSEQ multiplex PCR, and TCRdb kept only the in-frame ones, dropping some. The DNA was the basis for D and trimming; V, J and clone size are from that table. Of approximately 350,000 clones in the sample, about 86% are singletons; the top ten hold less than 9%. Germline V gene data show CDR1 as SGHVS and CDR2 as FNYEAQ. V was pared by 1 base and J by 5 bases, with 12 bases of the junction left unmatched. This CDR3 contains 17 residues. The sequencing sample was made of peripheral blood. The receptor was isolated from a woman aged 55-70 years with COVID-19, enrolled during active disease. The chain employs TRBV7-6 and TRBJ2-5; 8 bases are shared with TRBD2. Here the CDR3 reads CASSLVTSGYRGETQYF. Here the CDR3 DNA reads TGTGCCAGCAGCTTAGTTACTAGCGGTTACCGAGGGGAGACCCAGTACTTC.